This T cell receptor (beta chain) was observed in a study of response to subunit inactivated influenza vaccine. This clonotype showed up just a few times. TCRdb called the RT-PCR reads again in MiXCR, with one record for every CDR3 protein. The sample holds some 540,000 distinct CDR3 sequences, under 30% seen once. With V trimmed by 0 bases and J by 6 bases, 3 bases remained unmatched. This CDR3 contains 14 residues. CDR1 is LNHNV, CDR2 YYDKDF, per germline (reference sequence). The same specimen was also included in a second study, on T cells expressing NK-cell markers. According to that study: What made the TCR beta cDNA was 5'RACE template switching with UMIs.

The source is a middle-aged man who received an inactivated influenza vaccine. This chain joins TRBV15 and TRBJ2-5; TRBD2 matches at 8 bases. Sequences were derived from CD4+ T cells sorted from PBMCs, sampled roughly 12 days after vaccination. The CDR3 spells CATSRDRGGQTQYF. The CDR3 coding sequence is TGTGCCACCAGCAGAGATCGGGGGGGACAGACCCAGTACTTC. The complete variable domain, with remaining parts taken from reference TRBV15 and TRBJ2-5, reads DAMVIQNPRYQVTQFGKPVTLSCSQTLNHNVMYWYQQKSSQAPKLLFHYYDKDFNNEADTPDNFQSRRPNTSFCFLDIRSPGLGDTAMYLCATSRDRGGQTQYFGPGTRLLVL.